The 9 T cell receptor beta chains in this list originate from one sample, sequenced in a study of cytomegalovirus exposure and HLA in healthy donors. The study ran its PCR with 60 Vbeta and 13 Jbeta primers. Clones were sequenced by immunoSEQ multiplex PCR, and TCRdb holds only the in-frame ones, with some missing. This sample carries approximately 60,000 clones, with under 7% going to the ten biggest clones. Sequencing used PBMCs. The receptors shown here come from a man aged 25 to 40 in good health and CMV-seropositive.

The J gene is TRBJ1-1, the V gene TRBV4-1, with 7 bases matching TRBD1. The CDR3 has 15 amino acids. The ends lost 2 bases at V and 1 base at J; junction bases unmatched: 4. Germline-derived CDR1 and CDR2 are MGHRA and YSYEKL. CDR3 nucleotide sequence: TGCGCCAGCAGCCAAACGGGACAGCCGAACACTGAAGCTTTCTTT. Its translation: CASSQTGQPNTEAFF.

This chain uses TRBV30 with TRBJ1-2; 7 bases align to TRBD1. V was clipped by 1 base and J by 6 bases; unmatched bases: 5. In germline, CDR1 is GTSNPN, CDR2 SVGIG (reference sequence). The CDR3 spans 13 residues. As DNA, the CDR3 is TGTGCCTGGAGTGGACAGGGATTGGATGGCTACACCTTC. This encodes CAWSGQGLDGYTF.

The chain links TRBV4-1 to TRBJ2-5, with 10 bases matching TRBD2. J gave up 5 bases and V 0 bases, and 9 bases lay outside the gene matches. CDR1 and CDR2 (germline): MGHRA, YSYEKL. The CDR3 covers 17 residues. In nucleotides, the CDR3 is TGCGCCAGCAGCCAAGATCCGAGACTAGCGGGTCATGAGACCCAGTACTTC. The encoded protein is CASSQDPRLAGHETQYF.

The chain recombines TRBV4-1 with TRBJ2-1; TRBD2 matches 13 bases. Unmatched junction bases numbered 1, after V lost 5 bases and J lost 0 bases. The V gene's germline CDR1 is MGHRA and CDR2 YSYEKL. The CDR3 sequence is 16 residues long. CDR3 loop: CASSRTSGSSYNEQFF. CDR3 coding DNA: TGCGCCAGCAGCAGGACTAGCGGGAGCTCCTACAATGAGCAGTTCTTC.

The gene calls are TRBV6-1 and TRBJ2-3, with D perhaps matching TRBD1 (6 bases). Deletions cut 4 bases from V and 0 bases from J, with 11 bases between. Germline V gives CDR1 MNHNS, CDR2 SASEGT. The CDR3 covers 15 residues. This CDR3 is CASSGGTTSTDTQYF. The DNA of the CDR3 is TGTGCCAGCAGTGGGGGGACAACTAGCACAGATACGCAGTATTTT.

CDR3 region: CASSSPSRVHEQYF. The CDR3 nucleotides are TGCGCCAGCAGCTCACCCTCCAGGGTCCACGAGCAGTACTTC. V gene TRBV5-1 combines with J gene TRBJ2-7, with D tentatively TRBD1 (5 bases). Germline V gene lookup returns CDR1 SGHRS and CDR2 YFSETQ. V lost 3 bases and J 5 bases, leaving 15 bases between the germline ends. There are 14 residues in the CDR3.

The rearrangement uses TRBV7-9 and TRBJ2-2; D perhaps matches TRBD2 (7 bases). V lost 5 bases, J lost 2 bases, and 21 bases lay in between. Germline lookup yields CDR1 SEHNR and CDR2 FQNEAQ (reference sequence). The CDR3 consists of 18 residues. The CDR3 spells CASSTAGGRPNNTGELFF. The CDR3, as DNA: TGTGCCAGCAGCACTGCCGGGGGGCGACCAAATAACACCGGGGAGCTGTTTTTT. The whole variable domain, filled in from reference TRBV7-9 and TRBJ2-2, reads DTGVSQNPRHKITKRGQNVTFRCDPISEHNRLYWYRQTLGQGPEFLTYFQNEAQLEKSRLLSDRFSAERPKGSFSTLEIQRTEQGDSAMYLCASSTAGGRPNNTGELFFGEGSRLTVL.

V is TRBV7-9 and J is TRBJ2-2; 9 bases match TRBD2. After removal of 5 bases from V and 7 bases from J, the junction contained 11 bases not matched to a gene. Germline lookup yields CDR1 SEHNR and CDR2 FQNEAQ (reference sequence). This CDR3 is 16 amino acids long. The chain's CDR3 is CASSPLAGAEHGELFF. CDR3 coding DNA: TGTGCCAGCAGCCCATTAGCGGGAGCGGAACACGGGGAGCTGTTTTTT.

This sequence joins TRBV6-5 and TRBJ2-7; TRBD1 matches at 7 bases. The CDR3 sequence is 13 residues long. Germline V gives CDR1 MNHEY, CDR2 SVGAGI. Losses at the gene ends were 3 bases for V and 6 bases for J; bases not matched to a gene: 5. CDR3 region: CASSYSPGGEQYF. The CDR3 nucleotides are TGTGCCAGCAGTTATTCACCAGGGGGCGAGCAGTACTTC.